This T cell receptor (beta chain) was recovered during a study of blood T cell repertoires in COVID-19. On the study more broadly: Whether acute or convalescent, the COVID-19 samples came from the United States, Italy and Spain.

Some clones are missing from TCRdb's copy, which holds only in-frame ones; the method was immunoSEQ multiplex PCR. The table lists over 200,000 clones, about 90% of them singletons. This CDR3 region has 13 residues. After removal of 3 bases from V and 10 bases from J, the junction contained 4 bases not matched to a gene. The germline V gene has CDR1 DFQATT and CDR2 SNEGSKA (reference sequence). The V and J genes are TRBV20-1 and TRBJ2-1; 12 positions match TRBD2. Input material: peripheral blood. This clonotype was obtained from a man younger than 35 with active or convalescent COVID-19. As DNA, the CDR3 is TGCAGTGCTAGTCAGACTAGCGGGGGCGAGCAGTTCTTC. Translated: CSASQTSGGEQFF.